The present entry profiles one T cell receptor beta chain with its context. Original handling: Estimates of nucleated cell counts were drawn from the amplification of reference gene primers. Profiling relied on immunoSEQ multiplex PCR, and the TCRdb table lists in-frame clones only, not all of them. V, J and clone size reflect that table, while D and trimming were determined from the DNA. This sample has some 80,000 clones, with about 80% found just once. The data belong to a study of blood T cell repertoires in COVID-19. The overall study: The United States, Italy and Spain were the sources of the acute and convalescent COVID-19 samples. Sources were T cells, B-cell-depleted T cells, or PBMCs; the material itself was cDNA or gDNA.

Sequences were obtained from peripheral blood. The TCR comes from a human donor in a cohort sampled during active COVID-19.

The CDR3 nucleotides read TGTGCCAGCAGCTTAAGCTTTTCGGGACTAGCGGGGGGGCCAGAGACCCAGTACTTC. Its protein product is CASSLSFSGLAGGPETQYF. The V call is TRBV7-2, the J call TRBJ2-5, with 16 positions matching TRBD2. The V segment lost 2 bases and the J segment 4 bases; nucleotides outside the gene matches: 10. Per germline, CDR1 SGHTA and CDR2 FQGNSA. The CDR3 contains 19 residues.